The T cell receptor beta chain described here comes from a study of T cells in Graves' hyperthyroidism and ophthalmopathy. This clonotype has at least ten counts. The investigators amplified TCR beta CDR3 regions from RNA transcripts. First-round RT-PCR of the TCR CDR3 relied on the HTBI primer set. TCRdb passed the multiplex PCR reads through MiXCR, listing each CDR3 protein once. The sample records approximately 300,000 distinct CDR3 sequences, approximately 15% being singletons. Germline V gene lookup returns CDR1 DFQATT and CDR2 SNEGSKA (reference sequence). Losses at the gene ends were 0 bases for V and 3 bases for J; bases not matched to a gene: 3. This CDR3 spans 16 amino acids.

J is TRBJ2-2 and V is TRBV20-1, with TRBD1 identical over 11 bases. The sequenced sample consisted of blood. This sequence was found in a woman aged 60 to 75 with Graves' ophthalmopathy. The CDR3 DNA reads TGCAGTGCTAGAGATCCGGGACAGGGGGACACCGGGGAGCTGTTTTTT. This encodes CSARDPGQGDTGELFF.